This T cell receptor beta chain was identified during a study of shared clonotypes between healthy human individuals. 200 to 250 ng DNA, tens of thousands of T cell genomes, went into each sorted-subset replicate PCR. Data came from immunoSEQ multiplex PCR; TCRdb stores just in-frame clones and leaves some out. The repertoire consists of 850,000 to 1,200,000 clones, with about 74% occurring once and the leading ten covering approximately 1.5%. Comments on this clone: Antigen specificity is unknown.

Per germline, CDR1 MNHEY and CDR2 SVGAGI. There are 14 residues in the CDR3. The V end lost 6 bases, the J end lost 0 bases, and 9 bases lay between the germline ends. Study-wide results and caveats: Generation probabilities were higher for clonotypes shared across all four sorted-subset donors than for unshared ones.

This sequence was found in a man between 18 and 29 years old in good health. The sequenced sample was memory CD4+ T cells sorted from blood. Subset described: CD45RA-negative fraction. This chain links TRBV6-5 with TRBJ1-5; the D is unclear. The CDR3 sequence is CASRGIHSNQPQHF. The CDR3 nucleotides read TGTGCCAGCAGAGGGATCCATAGCAATCAGCCCCAGCATTTT.